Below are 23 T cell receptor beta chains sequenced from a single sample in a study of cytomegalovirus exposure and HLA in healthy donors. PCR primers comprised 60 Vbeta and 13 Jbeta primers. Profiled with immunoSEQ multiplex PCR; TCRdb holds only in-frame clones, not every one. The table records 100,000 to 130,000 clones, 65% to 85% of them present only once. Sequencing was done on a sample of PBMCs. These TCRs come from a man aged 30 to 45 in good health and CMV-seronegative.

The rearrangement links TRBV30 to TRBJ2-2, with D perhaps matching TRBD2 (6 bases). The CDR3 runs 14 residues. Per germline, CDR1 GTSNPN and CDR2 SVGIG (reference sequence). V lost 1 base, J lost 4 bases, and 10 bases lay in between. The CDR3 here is CAWSAGVPTGELFF. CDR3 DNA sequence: TGTGCCTGGAGTGCGGGAGTCCCCACCGGGGAGCTGTTTTTT. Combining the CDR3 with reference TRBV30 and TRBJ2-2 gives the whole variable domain SQTIHQWPATLVQPVGSPLSLECTVEGTSNPNLYWYRQAAGRGLQLLFYSVGIGQISSEVPQNLSASRPQDRQFILSSKKLLLSDSGFYLCAWSAGVPTGELFFGEGSRLTVL.

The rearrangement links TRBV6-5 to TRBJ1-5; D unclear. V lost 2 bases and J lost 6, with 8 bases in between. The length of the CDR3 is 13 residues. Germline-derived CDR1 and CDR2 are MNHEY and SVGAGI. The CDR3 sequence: CASSYAASQPQHF. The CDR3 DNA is TGTGCCAGCAGTTACGCGGCTTCTCAGCCCCAGCATTTT.

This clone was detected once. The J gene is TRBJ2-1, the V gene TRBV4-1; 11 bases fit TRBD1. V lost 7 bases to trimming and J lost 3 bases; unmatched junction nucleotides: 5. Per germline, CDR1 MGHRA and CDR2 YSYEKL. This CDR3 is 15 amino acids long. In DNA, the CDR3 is TGCGCCAGCACCCCGGGACAGGGGGACTACAATGAGCAGTTCTTC. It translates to CASTPGQGDYNEQFF.

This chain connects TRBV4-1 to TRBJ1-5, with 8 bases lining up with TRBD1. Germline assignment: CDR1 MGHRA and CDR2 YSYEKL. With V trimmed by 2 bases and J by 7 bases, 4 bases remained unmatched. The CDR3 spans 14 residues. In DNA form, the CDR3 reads TGCGCCAGCAGCCAACCAGGGGGCCAGCAGCCCCAGCATTTT. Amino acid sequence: CASSQPGGQQPQHF.

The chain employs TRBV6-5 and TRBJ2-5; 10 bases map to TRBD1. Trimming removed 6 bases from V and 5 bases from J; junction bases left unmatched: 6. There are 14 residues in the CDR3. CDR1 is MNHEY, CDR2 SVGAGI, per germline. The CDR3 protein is CASSRQGARETQYF. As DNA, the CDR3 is TGTGCCAGCAGCCGACAGGGGGCGAGGGAGACCCAGTACTTC.

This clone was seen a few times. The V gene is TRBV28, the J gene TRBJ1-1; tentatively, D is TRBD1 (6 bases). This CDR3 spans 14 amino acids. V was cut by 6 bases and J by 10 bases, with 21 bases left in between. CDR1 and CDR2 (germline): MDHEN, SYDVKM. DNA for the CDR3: TGTGCCAGCAGCTTACCCGGGACACCCAACCGAGCTTTCTTT. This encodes CASSLPGTPNRAFF.

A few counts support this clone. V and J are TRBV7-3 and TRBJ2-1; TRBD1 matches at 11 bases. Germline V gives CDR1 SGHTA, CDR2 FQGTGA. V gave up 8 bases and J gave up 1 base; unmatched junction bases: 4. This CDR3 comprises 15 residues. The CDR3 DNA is TGTGCCAGCCGGGACAGGGGGGGATCCTACAATGAGCAGTTCTTC. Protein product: CASRDRGGSYNEQFF.

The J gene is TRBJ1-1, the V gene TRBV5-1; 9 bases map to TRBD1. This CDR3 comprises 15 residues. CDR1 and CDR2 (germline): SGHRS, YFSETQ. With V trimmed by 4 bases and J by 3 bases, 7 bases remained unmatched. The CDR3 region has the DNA TGCGCCAGCAGCAGGACAGGGGCGGGGGACACTGAAGCTTTCTTT. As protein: CASSRTGAGDTEAFF.

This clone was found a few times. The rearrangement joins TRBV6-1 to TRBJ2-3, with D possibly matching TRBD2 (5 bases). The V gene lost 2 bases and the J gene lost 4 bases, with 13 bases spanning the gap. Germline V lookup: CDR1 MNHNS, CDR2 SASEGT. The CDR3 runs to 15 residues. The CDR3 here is CASSEFEGTPDTQYF. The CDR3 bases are TGTGCCAGCAGTGAATTTGAGGGAACCCCAGATACGCAGTATTTT.

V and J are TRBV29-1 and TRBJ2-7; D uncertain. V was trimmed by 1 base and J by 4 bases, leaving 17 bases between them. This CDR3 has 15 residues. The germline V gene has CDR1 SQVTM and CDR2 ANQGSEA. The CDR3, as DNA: TGCAGCGTTGAAGCCCCCGACATGCCGACGTACGAGCAGTACTTC. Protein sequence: CSVEAPDMPTYEQYF.

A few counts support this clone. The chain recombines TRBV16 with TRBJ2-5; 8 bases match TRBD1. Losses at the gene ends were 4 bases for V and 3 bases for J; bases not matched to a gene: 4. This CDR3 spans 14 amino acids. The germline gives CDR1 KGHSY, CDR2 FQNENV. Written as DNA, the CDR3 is TGTGCCAGCAGCCCCCGGGGACAGGAAGAGACCCAGTACTTC. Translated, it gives CASSPRGQEETQYF.

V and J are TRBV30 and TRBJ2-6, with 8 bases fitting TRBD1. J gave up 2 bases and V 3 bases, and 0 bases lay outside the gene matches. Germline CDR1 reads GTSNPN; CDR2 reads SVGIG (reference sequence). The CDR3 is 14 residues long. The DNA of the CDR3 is TGTGCCTGGAGGACAGGGGCTGGGGCCAACGTCCTGACTTTC. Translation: CAWRTGAGANVLTF.

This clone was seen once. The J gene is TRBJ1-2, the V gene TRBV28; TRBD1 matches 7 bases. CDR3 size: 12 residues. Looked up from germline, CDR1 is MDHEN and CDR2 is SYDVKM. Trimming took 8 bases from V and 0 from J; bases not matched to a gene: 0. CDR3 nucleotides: TGTGCCAGCGACAGGGCTAACTATGGCTACACCTTC. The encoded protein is CASDRANYGYTF.

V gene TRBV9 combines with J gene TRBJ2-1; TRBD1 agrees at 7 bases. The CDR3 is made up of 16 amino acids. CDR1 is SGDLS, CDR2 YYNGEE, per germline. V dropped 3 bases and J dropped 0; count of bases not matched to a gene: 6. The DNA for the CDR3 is TGTGCCAGCAGCGGAAGACAGGGAAGCTCCTACAATGAGCAGTTCTTC. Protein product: CASSGRQGSSYNEQFF.

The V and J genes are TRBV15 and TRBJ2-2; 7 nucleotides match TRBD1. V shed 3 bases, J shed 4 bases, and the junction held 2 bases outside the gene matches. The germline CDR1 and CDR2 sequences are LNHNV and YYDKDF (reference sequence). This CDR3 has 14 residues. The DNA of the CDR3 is TGTGCCACCAGCAGTGGACAGGTCACCGGGGAGCTGTTTTTT. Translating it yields CATSSGQVTGELFF. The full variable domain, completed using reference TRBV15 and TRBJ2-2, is DAMVIQNPRYQVTQFGKPVTLSCSQTLNHNVMYWYQQKSSQAPKLLFHYYDKDFNNEADTPDNFQSRRPNTSFCFLDIRSPGLGDTAMYLCATSSGQVTGELFFGEGSRLTVL.

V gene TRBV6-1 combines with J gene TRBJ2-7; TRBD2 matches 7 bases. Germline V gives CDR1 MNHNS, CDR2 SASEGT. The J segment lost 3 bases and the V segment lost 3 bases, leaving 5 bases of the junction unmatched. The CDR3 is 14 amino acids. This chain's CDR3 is CASSEGGTHYEQYF. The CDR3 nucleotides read TGTGCCAGCAGTGAGGGAGGGACCCACTACGAGCAGTACTTC.

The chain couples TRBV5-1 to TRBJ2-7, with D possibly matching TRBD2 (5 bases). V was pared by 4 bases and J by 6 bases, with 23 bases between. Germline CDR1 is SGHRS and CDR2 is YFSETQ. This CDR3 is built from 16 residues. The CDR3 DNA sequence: TGCGCCAGCAGCCGAACCATCGGGGTTGGAGTAGTCGAGCAGTACTTC. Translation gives CASSRTIGVGVVEQYF.

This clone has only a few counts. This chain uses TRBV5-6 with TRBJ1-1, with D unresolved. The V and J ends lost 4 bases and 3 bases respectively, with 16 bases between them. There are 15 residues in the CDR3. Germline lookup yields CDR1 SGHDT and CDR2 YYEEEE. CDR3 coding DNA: TGTGCCAGCAGCCTCAGACCGAGGTTGGACACTGAAGCTTTCTTT. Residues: CASSLRPRLDTEAFF.

Written as DNA, the CDR3 is TGTGCCAGCAGTTTACAGGCCCTGGCCAAAAACATTCAGTACTTC. This sequence encodes CASSLQALAKNIQYF. This chain links TRBV28 with TRBJ2-4; D unresolved. V lost 2 bases and J 1 base, leaving 9 bases between the germline ends. The germline V gene has CDR1 MDHEN and CDR2 SYDVKM. The CDR3 sequence is 15 residues long.

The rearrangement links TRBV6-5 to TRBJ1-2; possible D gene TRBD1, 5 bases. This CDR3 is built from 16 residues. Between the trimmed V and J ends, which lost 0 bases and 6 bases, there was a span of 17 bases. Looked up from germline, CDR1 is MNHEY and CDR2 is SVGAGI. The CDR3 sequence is CASSYSNPGLGDGYTF. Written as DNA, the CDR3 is TGTGCCAGCAGTTACTCGAATCCAGGGTTGGGTGATGGCTACACCTTC.

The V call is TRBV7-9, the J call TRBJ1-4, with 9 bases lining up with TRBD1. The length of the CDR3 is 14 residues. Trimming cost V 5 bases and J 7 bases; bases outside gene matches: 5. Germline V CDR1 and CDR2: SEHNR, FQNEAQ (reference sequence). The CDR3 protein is CASSRTGEGEKLFF. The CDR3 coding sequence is TGTGCCAGCAGCAGGACAGGGGAGGGTGAAAAACTGTTTTTT.

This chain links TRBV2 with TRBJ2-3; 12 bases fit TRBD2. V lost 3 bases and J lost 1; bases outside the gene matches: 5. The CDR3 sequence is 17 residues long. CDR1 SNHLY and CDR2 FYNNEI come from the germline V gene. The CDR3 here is CASSDWGLAGGTDTQYF. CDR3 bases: TGTGCCAGCAGTGATTGGGGACTAGCGGGTGGCACAGATACGCAGTATTTT.

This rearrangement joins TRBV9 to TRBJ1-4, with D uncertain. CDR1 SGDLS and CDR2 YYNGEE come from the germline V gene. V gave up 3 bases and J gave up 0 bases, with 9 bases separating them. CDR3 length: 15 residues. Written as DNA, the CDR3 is TGTGCCAGCAGCGACGGGTGGACAACTAATGAAAAACTGTTTTTT. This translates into CASSDGWTTNEKLFF.